These 25 T cell receptor beta chains were sequenced from one sample in a study of CD8 T cells in ankylosing spondylitis. TCRdb re-analysed the 5' RACE reads in MiXCR, keeping a single row per CDR3 protein. The sample contains under 250,000 distinct CDR3 sequences, around 24% of which appear only once. The sequencing input was blood, either unsorted or a sorted T cell fraction (not recorded which). Source of these receptors: a male donor with ankylosing spondylitis or in good health (not recorded which).

In this sample, this clonotype turned up many times. The rearrangement uses TRBV28 and TRBJ2-3; 12 positions match TRBD2. The CDR3 runs 15 residues. From germline, CDR1 is MDHEN and CDR2 SYDVKM. With V trimmed by 4 bases and J by 4 bases, 3 bases remained unmatched. CDR3 in amino acids: CASSSTSGRADTQYF. DNA for the CDR3: TGTGCCAGCAGTTCGACTAGCGGGAGAGCAGATACGCAGTATTTT.

The J gene is TRBJ1-6, the V gene TRBV7-2, with 9 bases identical to TRBD1. CDR3 length: 16 amino acids. Germline trimming cut 0 bases from V and 4 bases from J; bases unmatched to any gene: 1. From germline, CDR1 is SGHTA and CDR2 FQGNSA. The CDR3 sequence is CASSLAGTGYNSPLHF. Written as DNA, the CDR3 is TGTGCCAGCAGCTTAGCCGGGACAGGGTATAATTCACCCCTCCACTTT.

This clonotype was detected only once. V and J are TRBV12-3 or TRBV12-4 and TRBJ1-2; the D gene is possibly TRBD1 (6 bases). The CDR3 runs to 14 residues. V shed 4 bases and J shed 2 bases, with 11 bases lying between them. The DNA for the CDR3 is TGTGCCAGCAGTTCGGGGGGCGCGAACTATGGCTACACCTTC. This codes for CASSSGGANYGYTF.

This chain links TRBV20-1 with TRBJ2-6, with TRBD1 matching over 8 bases. This CDR3 comprises 18 residues. V was pared by 2 bases and J by 0 bases, with 9 bases of the junction left unmatched. Germline V lookup: CDR1 DFQATT, CDR2 SNEGSKA (reference sequence). CDR3 bases: TGCAGTGCTAGATCCGGGGGACAGGCCCTCTCTGGGGCCAACGTCCTGACTTTC. Amino acids: CSARSGGQALSGANVLTF.

This clonotype was seen only a few times. V gene TRBV20-1 combines with J gene TRBJ2-7; TRBD2 matches 9 bases. The CDR3 spans 15 residues. V trimming: 6 bases; J trimming: 2 bases; junction bases outside the gene matches: 11. The germline V gene has CDR1 DFQATT and CDR2 SNEGSKA (reference sequence). The CDR3 region is CSAHHGGRGTYEQYF. In nucleotides, the CDR3 is TGCAGTGCCCATCACGGCGGGAGGGGCACCTACGAGCAGTACTTC.

This clonotype was recorded many times. The rearrangement joins TRBV5-1 to TRBJ2-2; 7 positions match TRBD2. Losses at the gene ends were 0 bases for V and 6 bases for J; bases not matched to a gene: 5. CDR1 is SGHRS, CDR2 YFSETQ, per germline. The CDR3 has 15 amino acids. CDR3 nucleotide sequence: TGCGCCAGCAGCTTGGAAGGCGGGAGTCCCGGGGAGCTGTTTTTT. This gives the protein CASSLEGGSPGELFF.

This clonotype was observed a handful of times. The V call is TRBV12-3 or TRBV12-4, the J call TRBJ2-5; 7 bases line up with TRBD1. This CDR3 region has 14 residues. Trimming took 6 bases from V and 3 from J; bases not matched to a gene: 7. The CDR3 is CASSLLGGKETQYF. CDR3 nucleotides: TGTGCCAGCAGCCTCCTAGGGGGCAAAGAGACCCAGTACTTC.

This clonotype was picked up many times. The chain combines TRBV10-3 with TRBJ1-2, with D unclear. Per germline, CDR1 ENHRY and CDR2 SYGVKD. This CDR3 comprises 11 residues. V was shortened by 3 bases and J by 7 bases, with 6 bases between the two germline ends. The CDR3 region is CAISDETGYTF. The CDR3 DNA reads TGTGCCATCAGTGATGAGACTGGCTACACCTTC.

This rearrangement joins TRBV5-4 to TRBJ2-1; TRBD2 agrees at 7 bases. This CDR3 is 15 amino acids long. Germline-derived CDR1 and CDR2 are SGHNT and YYREEE (reference sequence). Trimming took 2 bases from V and 2 from J; bases not matched to a gene: 4. The CDR3 DNA reads TGTGCCAGCAGCTTTGGCGGGAGCACCTACAATGAGCAGTTCTTC. Protein sequence: CASSFGGSTYNEQFF.

The CDR3 spells CAVGAGVTYEQYF. The DNA of the CDR3 is TGTGCCGTTGGGGCAGGGGTCACCTACGAGCAGTACTTC. The chain employs TRBV10-3 and TRBJ2-7; D might be TRBD1 (6 bases). This CDR3 is built from 13 residues. Trimming removed 11 bases at V and 2 bases at J, with 16 bases between. Per the germline V gene, CDR1 is ENHRY and CDR2 is SYGVKD.

This clonotype was found many times. The chain uses TRBV12-3 or TRBV12-4 and TRBJ1-6, with TRBD1 as a possible D gene (5 bases). This CDR3 region has 14 residues. V was clipped by 2 bases and J by 9 bases, with 11 bases between them. CDR3 protein: CASSLNRFSSPLHF. DNA for the CDR3: TGTGCCAGCAGTTTAAACAGGTTCTCTTCACCCCTCCACTTT.

This clonotype was counted at least ten times. The rearrangement joins TRBV6-5 to TRBJ2-5; 8 bases fit TRBD1. Germline V gene data show CDR1 as MNHEY and CDR2 as SVGAGI. The V and J ends lost 0 bases and 6 bases, in that order; junction bases with no gene match: 9. The CDR3 runs to 16 residues. The CDR3 DNA reads as TGTGCCAGCAGTTACTCGATGGCAGGGGGCAAACAGACCCAGTACTTC. Encoded protein: CASSYSMAGGKQTQYF.

This chain uses TRBV6-5 with TRBJ2-1; D perhaps matches TRBD1 (5 bases). Germline V gene sequence: CDR1 MNHEY, CDR2 SVGAGI. This CDR3 region has 14 residues. V was cut by 3 bases and J by 5 bases, with 11 bases left in between. The CDR3 coding sequence is TGTGCCAGCAGTTATCAGGGTTTGAACAATGAGCAGTTCTTC. It encodes CASSYQGLNNEQFF.

This clonotype occurred once. The chain is built from TRBV20-1 and TRBJ2-1, with D possibly TRBD1 on 5 matching bases. V lost 0 bases to trimming and J lost 7 bases, with 7 bases between them. Germline lookup yields CDR1 DFQATT and CDR2 SNEGSKA (reference sequence). This CDR3 has 12 amino acids. CDR3 in DNA: TGCAGTGCTAGAGATCCAGGGAATGAGCAGTTCTTC. Residues: CSARDPGNEQFF.

In this sample, this clonotype turned up many times. The chain is built from TRBV5-1 and TRBJ2-1; TRBD1 agrees at 8 bases. Germline CDR1 reads SGHRS; CDR2 reads YFSETQ. This CDR3 has 21 residues. V trimming: 1 base; J trimming: 1 base; junction bases outside the gene matches: 19. CDR3 in amino acids: CASSLTRGYRDRLKSYNEQFF. In nucleotides, the CDR3 is TGCGCCAGCAGCTTGACAAGAGGCTACCGGGACAGGCTGAAATCCTACAATGAGCAGTTCTTC.

This clonotype was counted at least ten times. The genes are TRBV7-3 and TRBJ1-1; no reliable D call. Germline CDR1 and CDR2: SGHTA and FQGTGA. V was shortened by 2 bases and J by 1 base, with 11 bases between the two germline ends. The CDR3 loop spans 15 amino acids. The CDR3 protein is CASSLLGLGNTEAFF. The CDR3 coding sequence is TGTGCCAGCAGCTTACTCGGGTTGGGGAACACTGAAGCTTTCTTT. Drawing the rest from reference TRBV7-3 and TRBJ1-1, the complete variable domain is GAGVSQTPSNKVTEKGKYVELRCDPISGHTALYWYRQSLGQGPEFLIYFQGTGAADDSGLPNDRFFAVRPEGSVSTLKIQRTERGDSAVYLCASSLLGLGNTEAFFGQGTRLTVV.

There are a few counts of this clonotype. The J gene is TRBJ2-3, the V gene TRBV20-1, with 10 bases that match TRBD1. CDR1 DFQATT and CDR2 SNEGSKA come from the germline V gene (reference sequence). J was trimmed by 8 bases and V by 1 base; bases with no gene match: 18. The CDR3 runs to 18 residues. The CDR3 here is CSARGATKPGQGSATQYF. The CDR3 DNA follows: TGCAGTGCTAGAGGTGCCACTAAACCGGGACAGGGGTCGGCTACGCAGTATTTT.

This clonotype was seen at least ten times. The rearrangement links TRBV5-5 to TRBJ2-2; D is undetermined. This CDR3 region has 14 residues. Germline lookup yields CDR1 SGHKS and CDR2 YYEKEE (reference sequence). V lost 0 bases and J lost 6, with 9 bases in between. The CDR3 reads CASSLETDAGELFF. In nucleotides, the CDR3 is TGTGCCAGCAGCTTGGAAACCGACGCCGGGGAGCTGTTTTTT. Full variable domain (rest looked up from reference TRBV5-5 and TRBJ2-2): DAGVTQSPTHLIKTRGQQVTLRCSPISGHKSVSWYQQVLGQGPQFIFQYYEKEERGRGNFPDRFSARQFPNYSSELNVNALLLGDSALYLCASSLETDAGELFFGEGSRLTVL.

This clonotype was seen ten or more times. J is TRBJ2-5 and V is TRBV29-1, with D possibly matching TRBD2 (5 bases). This CDR3 has 13 residues. The ends were cut back, 3 bases at V and 2 bases at J, with 10 bases in the middle. Germline CDR1 and CDR2: SQVTM and ANQGSEA. CDR3 amino acids: CSVDTGGQETQYF. The CDR3 region has the DNA TGCAGCGTTGATACCGGAGGACAAGAGACCCAGTACTTC. Variable domain in full (rest from reference TRBV29-1 and TRBJ2-5): SAVISQKPSRDICQRGTSLTIQCQVDSQVTMMFWYRQQPGQSLTLIATANQGSEATYESGFVIDKFPISRPNLTFSTLTVSNMSPEDSSIYLCSVDTGGQETQYFGPGTRLLVL.

The rearrangement links TRBV6-1 to TRBJ2-7; 11 nucleotides line up with TRBD1. The germline V gene encodes CDR1 MNHNS and CDR2 SASEGT. This CDR3 comprises 13 residues. Germline trimming cut 6 bases from V and 6 bases from J; bases unmatched to any gene: 4. CDR3 coding DNA: TGTGCCAGCAGCGGACAGGGGGCTTTCGAGCAGTACTTC. It codes for CASSGQGAFEQYF.

V and J are TRBV5-1 and TRBJ2-1; the match to TRBD2 covers 13 bases. CDR1 SGHRS and CDR2 YFSETQ come from the germline V gene. This CDR3 contains 19 residues. Trimming at V came to 4 bases and at J to 0 bases, leaving 10 bases not matched to a gene. CDR3: CASSPKGLAGKHSYNEQFF. The DNA of the CDR3 is TGCGCCAGCAGCCCTAAGGGACTAGCGGGAAAACACTCCTACAATGAGCAGTTCTTC. The full variable domain, completed using reference TRBV5-1 and TRBJ2-1, is KAGVTQTPRYLIKTRGQQVTLSCSPISGHRSVSWYQQTPGQGLQFLFEYFSETQRNKGNFPGRFSGRQFSNSRSEMNVSTLELGDSALYLCASSPKGLAGKHSYNEQFFGPGTRLTVL.

The V call is TRBV20-1, the J call TRBJ2-3; 13 positions match TRBD2. Germline CDR1 and CDR2: DFQATT and SNEGSKA (reference sequence). The CDR3 has 17 amino acids. Losses at the gene ends were 4 bases for V and 5 bases for J; bases not matched to a gene: 12. CDR3 in amino acids: CSANTRTSGSLEDTQYF. As DNA, the CDR3 is TGCAGTGCTAACACGCGGACTAGCGGGAGTTTGGAAGATACGCAGTATTTT.

The chain links TRBV4-1 to TRBJ2-7, with D possibly being TRBD2 (7 bases). V was trimmed by 0 bases and J by 3 bases, leaving 12 bases between them. The CDR3 contains 15 residues. Per germline, CDR1 MGHRA and CDR2 YSYEKL. CDR3 residues: CASSQEQGGGYEQYF. DNA for the CDR3: TGCGCCAGCAGCCAAGAGCAGGGAGGGGGCTACGAGCAGTACTTC.

This clonotype was observed at least ten times. V gene TRBV11-2 combines with J gene TRBJ2-1; 7 bases agree with TRBD1. Germline CDR1 and CDR2: SGHAT and FQNNGV. The junction had 12 bases not matched to a gene; V was cut back by 4 bases and J by 3 bases. The CDR3 covers 17 residues. The CDR3 loop reads CASSSIPGTGVYNEQFF. DNA of the CDR3: TGTGCCAGCAGCTCAATCCCAGGAACAGGGGTCTACAATGAGCAGTTCTTC.

The V and J genes are TRBV12-3 or TRBV12-4 and TRBJ2-2; D ambiguous. The V end lost 4 bases, the J end lost 7 bases, and 4 bases lay between the germline ends. CDR3 size: 11 residues. The CDR3, as DNA: TGTGCCAGCAGTTGGAACGGGGAGCTGTTTTTT. Translation: CASSWNGELFF.